The 32 T cell receptor beta chains below come from one sample, sequenced in a study of T cells in Graves' hyperthyroidism and ophthalmopathy. TCR beta CDR3 region amplification was performed from RNA transcripts. A set of HTBI primers served as the primers for a first-round RT-PCR of the TCR CDR3. TCRdb re-derived calls from the multiplex PCR reads in MiXCR, one entry per CDR3 protein. The table includes about 770,000 distinct CDR3 sequences, under 20% detected once. Sequencing was performed on blood. All receptors derive from a woman between 50 and 59 years old with Graves' hyperthyroidism that later progressed to Graves' ophthalmopathy.

This clonotype has only a few counts. V is TRBV27 and J is TRBJ1-3, with no clear D. Germline V gene lookup returns CDR1 MNHEY and CDR2 SMNVEV (reference sequence). There are 14 residues in the CDR3. V was pared by 6 bases and J by 4 bases, with 13 bases between. CDR3 DNA sequence: TGTGCCAGCAGAGGACTGGCGCTGGGAAACACCATATATTTT. This codes for CASRGLALGNTIYF.

The chain carries TRBV6-1 and TRBJ2-5; 9 bases line up with TRBD1. The CDR3 length is 15 residues. V dropped 5 bases and J dropped 4; count of bases not matched to a gene: 8. CDR1 MNHNS and CDR2 SASEGT come from the germline V gene. CDR3 region: CASSTGTGIRETQYF. In DNA form, the CDR3 reads TGTGCCAGCAGTACCGGGACAGGGATTCGAGAGACCCAGTACTTC.

The chain has TRBV7-2 and TRBJ2-7; 9 positions match TRBD1. The CDR3 totals 15 residues. Germline CDR1 reads SGHTA; CDR2 reads FQGNSA. With V trimmed by 1 base and J by 4 bases, 5 bases remained unmatched. DNA for the CDR3: TGTGCCAGCAGCTTAGAACAGGGGGCTCGTTACGAGCAGTACTTC. Amino acid sequence: CASSLEQGARYEQYF.

There are many counts of this clonotype. The rearrangement links TRBV5-8 to TRBJ1-1; D ambiguous. The CDR3 sequence is 15 residues long. V was shortened by 4 bases and J by 0 bases, with 13 bases between the two germline ends. Germline V CDR1 and CDR2: SGHTS, YDEGEE. The CDR3 is CASSEGPRMNTEAFF. The CDR3 coding sequence is TGTGCCAGCAGCGAAGGACCACGAATGAACACTGAAGCTTTCTTT.

The chain has TRBV30 and TRBJ2-7; D gene unclear. Germline V gene lookup returns CDR1 GTSNPN and CDR2 SVGIG (reference sequence). Trimming pared 0 bases from V and 5 bases from J, leaving 14 bases between. This CDR3 contains 14 residues. This chain's CDR3 is CAWSVRRISNEQYF. The CDR3 bases are TGTGCCTGGAGTGTACGAAGGATTTCCAACGAGCAGTACTTC. Supplemented by reference TRBV30 and TRBJ2-7, the full variable domain reads SQTIHQWPATLVQPVGSPLSLECTVEGTSNPNLYWYRQAAGRGLQLLFYSVGIGQISSEVPQNLSASRPQDRQFILSSKKLLLSDSGFYLCAWSVRRISNEQYFGPGTRLTVT.

This clonotype came up many times. This chain joins TRBV2 and TRBJ1-5; D is possibly TRBD1 (5 bases). Germline V gene sequence: CDR1 SNHLY, CDR2 FYNNEI. This CDR3 comprises 13 residues. V lost 6 bases to trimming and J lost 6 bases, with 12 bases between them. The CDR3 protein is CASRSDNGQPQHF. CDR3 coding DNA: TGTGCCAGCAGGTCGGACAACGGTCAGCCCCAGCATTTT.

This clonotype was observed a handful of times. The CDR3 DNA reads TGTGCCAGCAGCTGTCTGGGGCGCACAGATACGCAGTATTTT. Amino acid sequence: CASSCLGRTDTQYF. The chain combines TRBV5-5 with TRBJ2-3, with a weak D call TRBD1 (5 bases). V was clipped by 3 bases and J by 1 base, with 9 bases between them. From germline, CDR1 is SGHKS and CDR2 YYEKEE (reference sequence). CDR3 size: 14 residues.

Many counts were recorded for this clonotype. The gene calls are TRBV6-6 and TRBJ2-7; TRBD1 or TRBD2 may be the D gene (6 bases each). Germline assignment: CDR1 MNHNY and CDR2 SVGAGI (reference sequence). This CDR3 is 15 amino acids long. V was shortened by 0 bases and J by 5 bases, with 14 bases between the two germline ends. CDR3 protein: CASSYSRDMLDEQYF. CDR3 in DNA: TGTGCCAGCAGTTACTCGCGGGACATGTTGGACGAGCAGTACTTC.

The table lists this clonotype with a few counts. This chain joins TRBV14 and TRBJ1-4; tentative D call: TRBD1 (5 bases). V was clipped by 5 bases and J by 4 bases, with 17 bases between them. The CDR3 sequence is 16 residues long. Germline CDR1 and CDR2: SGHDN and FVKESK. The CDR3 DNA sequence: TGTGCCAGCAGCAAACACACAGGTGCATATAATGAAAAACTGTTTTTT. It translates to CASSKHTGAYNEKLFF.

This clonotype has a count of ten or more. The CDR3 region is CASSEGAYNEQFF. CDR3 in DNA: TGTGCCAGCAGCGAGGGGGCTTACAATGAGCAGTTCTTC. The chain links TRBV11-3 to TRBJ2-1; 7 nucleotides line up with TRBD1. Trimming took 5 bases from V and 4 from J; bases not matched to a gene: 2. This CDR3 is built from 13 residues. Germline V gene lookup returns CDR1 SGHNT and CDR2 YENEEA.

This chain connects TRBV20-1 to TRBJ2-6; 9 bases align to TRBD2. The V and J ends lost 5 bases and 0 bases, in that order; junction bases with no gene match: 5. CDR3 length: 16 residues. From germline, CDR1 is DFQATT and CDR2 SNEGSKA (reference sequence). In nucleotides, the CDR3 is TGCAGTGCTGCGGGGGGGGATAGCTCTGGGGCCAACGTCCTGACTTTC. This sequence encodes CSAAGGDSSGANVLTF.

The J gene is TRBJ1-1, the V gene TRBV7-8; 9 nucleotides agree with TRBD1. The V and J ends lost 5 bases and 13 bases, in that order; junction bases with no gene match: 14. The CDR3 runs to 14 residues. Looked up from germline, CDR1 is SGHVS and CDR2 is FQNEAQ. CDR3 sequence: CASSARPGQGLVFF. In DNA form, the CDR3 reads TGTGCCAGCAGCGCCCGACCGGGACAGGGCTTAGTTTTCTTT.

This clonotype was observed at least ten times. V usage is TRBV20-1 and J usage is TRBJ2-3, with 10 bases aligning to TRBD2. After removal of 6 bases from V and 6 bases from J, the junction contained 9 bases not matched to a gene. CDR1 and CDR2 (germline): DFQATT, SNEGSKA (reference sequence). The CDR3 is 14 residues long. In DNA, the CDR3 is TGCAGTGCCTGGACTAGCGGACTCCTTGATACGCAGTATTTT. It yields the protein CSAWTSGLLDTQYF.

This clonotype occurred a few times. The chain combines TRBV6-1 with TRBJ1-1; a possible D gene is TRBD1 (6 bases). There are 14 residues in the CDR3. V was clipped by 6 bases and J by 6 bases, with 17 bases between them. CDR1 and CDR2 from the germline V gene are MNHNS and SASEGT. This CDR3 reads CASRPRGAGAEAFF. CDR3 nucleotides: TGTGCCAGCAGACCCCGGGGGGCGGGCGCTGAAGCTTTCTTT.

V and J are TRBV9 and TRBJ1-3; D not certain. Germline CDR1 reads SGDLS; CDR2 reads YYNGEE. V gave up 0 bases and J gave up 6 bases, with 7 bases separating them. The CDR3 runs 13 residues. This CDR3 is CASSVDPLNTIYF. As DNA, the CDR3 is TGTGCCAGCAGCGTAGATCCATTAAACACCATATATTTT.

The J gene is TRBJ2-2, the V gene TRBV13; the match to TRBD1 covers 10 bases. The V gene end was trimmed by 5 bases and the J gene end by 1 base; junction bases not matched to a gene: 4. Germline V CDR1 and CDR2: PRHDT, FYEKMQ (reference sequence). The CDR3 loop spans 16 amino acids. The CDR3 sequence: CASSPRDRGNTGELFF. In nucleotides, the CDR3 is TGTGCCAGCAGCCCGCGGGACAGGGGGAACACCGGGGAGCTGTTTTTT.

The V call is TRBV6-5, the J call TRBJ1-5, with D possibly matching TRBD1 (5 bases). Per germline, CDR1 MNHEY and CDR2 SVGAGI. V shed 2 bases and J shed 11 bases, with 13 bases lying between them. This CDR3 has 13 residues. CDR3 residues: CASSYAREGAQHF. DNA for the CDR3: TGTGCCAGCAGTTACGCCAGGGAAGGGGCCCAGCATTTT.

This clonotype was counted between two and nine times. The chain is built from TRBV19 and TRBJ1-1; TRBD1 aligns across 8 bases. This CDR3 spans 14 amino acids. J gave up 5 bases and V 4 bases, and 6 bases lay outside the gene matches. Germline assignment: CDR1 LNHDA and CDR2 SQIVND (reference sequence). The CDR3 coding sequence is TGTGCCAGTAGTACCGGACAGGGAGCGACTGAAGCTTTCTTT. Translating gives CASSTGQGATEAFF.

Worth noting for this clonotype: The junction departs from germline at one end; a sequencing error may be responsible. The chain carries TRBV9 and TRBJ2-5, with D tentatively TRBD2 (6 bases). This CDR3 is 13 amino acids long. From germline, CDR1 is SGDLS and CDR2 YYNGEE. This CDR3 is CASSPGVKETRYF. The CDR3 DNA reads TGTGCCAGCAGCCCGGGGGTAAAAGAGACCCGGTACTTC.

The V and J genes are TRBV10-3 and TRBJ2-1; 7 bases line up with TRBD2. This CDR3 is built from 16 residues. V was pared by 0 bases and J by 2 bases, with 4 bases of the junction left unmatched. Germline V gene data show CDR1 as ENHRY and CDR2 as SYGVKD. CDR3 sequence: CAISESAGVTYNEQFF. Written as DNA, the CDR3 is TGTGCCATCAGTGAGTCTGCGGGGGTGACCTACAATGAGCAGTTCTTC.

This clonotype was seen at least ten times. The genes are TRBV3-1 and TRBJ1-4, with a tentative D call TRBD1 (5 bases). The CDR3 runs 15 residues. Germline V gene sequence: CDR1 LGHDT, CDR2 YNNKEL (reference sequence). The V gene lost 4 bases and the J gene lost 8 bases, with 17 bases spanning the gap. CDR3 bases: TGTGCCAGCAGCCCATTCAGGGATCTCGGCGAAAAACTGTTTTTT. This translates into CASSPFRDLGEKLFF.

This clonotype was detected many times. J is TRBJ1-1 and V is TRBV30, with a possible D match to TRBD1 (6 bases). CDR3 length: 14 amino acids. V was clipped by 4 bases and J by 2 bases, with 14 bases between them. The V gene's germline CDR1 is GTSNPN and CDR2 SVGIG (reference sequence). The CDR3 is CAWTLLGHNTEAFF. CDR3 DNA: TGTGCCTGGACCTTGCTGGGACACAACACTGAAGCTTTCTTT.

This clonotype came up many times. The rearrangement links TRBV11-2 to TRBJ1-4; D unresolved. Germline-derived CDR1 and CDR2 are SGHAT and FQNNGV. This CDR3 contains 17 residues. Trimming cost V 6 bases and J 0 bases, with 17 bases left between them. The CDR3 spells CASSPSGWVATNEKLFF. CDR3 nucleotides: TGTGCCAGCAGTCCCTCAGGATGGGTCGCAACTAATGAAAAACTGTTTTTT.

A few counts support this clonotype. The chain is built from TRBV2 and TRBJ2-5, with no clear D. The CDR3 is made up of 12 amino acids. V lost 6 bases and J 5 bases, leaving 10 bases between the germline ends. Germline V CDR1 and CDR2: SNHLY, FYNNEI. DNA of the CDR3: TGTGCCAGCAGACCGGGCTTGGAGACCCAGTACTTC. This sequence encodes CASRPGLETQYF.

The sample holds a few counts of this clonotype. V is TRBV5-1 and J is TRBJ2-7; D might be TRBD2 (5 bases). V dropped 4 bases and J dropped 0 bases, with 14 bases sitting between them. Germline CDR1 and CDR2: SGHRS and YFSETQ. This CDR3 region has 15 residues. Written as DNA, the CDR3 is TGCGCCAGCAGCATCCAGAGGACTTTCTCCTACGAGCAGTACTTC. Amino acids: CASSIQRTFSYEQYF.

This clonotype has only a few counts. The V call is TRBV5-1, the J call TRBJ1-2, with 8 bases matching TRBD1. V was pared by 7 bases and J by 7 bases, with 12 bases of the junction left unmatched. This CDR3 has 14 residues. CDR1 and CDR2 from the germline V gene are SGHRS and YFSETQ. This CDR3 is CASCEETGEPGYTF. The CDR3 nucleotides are TGCGCCAGCTGCGAAGAGACAGGGGAGCCTGGCTACACCTTC. The full variable domain, in which reference TRBV5-1 and TRBJ1-2 provide the parts outside the CDR3, is KAGVTQTPRYLIKTRGQQVTLSCSPISGHRSVSWYQQTPGQGLQFLFEYFSETQRNKGNFPGRFSGRQFSNSRSEMNVSTLELGDSALYLCASCEETGEPGYTFGSGTRLTVV.

There are many counts of this clonotype. The chain employs TRBV29-1 and TRBJ2-7; 9 nucleotides line up with TRBD1. Germline CDR1 is SQVTM and CDR2 is ANQGSEA. CDR3 size: 15 residues. J was trimmed by 4 bases and V by 1 base; bases with no gene match: 8. The CDR3 spells CSVEVINRGHYEQYF. The CDR3, as DNA: TGCAGCGTTGAAGTCATAAACAGGGGGCATTACGAGCAGTACTTC.

This chain joins TRBV7-9 and TRBJ1-1; D unresolved. Trimming left V 5 bases short and J 1 base short, with 8 bases between. Germline values: CDR1 SEHNR, CDR2 FQNEAQ (reference sequence). This CDR3 spans 13 amino acids. As DNA, the CDR3 is TGTGCCAGCAGCGTGATAGAGAACACTGAAGCTTTCTTT. Its translation: CASSVIENTEAFF.

This clonotype was detected ten times or more. This chain uses TRBV3-1 with TRBJ2-5; a possible D gene is TRBD1 (6 bases). The CDR3 covers 14 residues. The germline gives CDR1 LGHDT, CDR2 YNNKEL (reference sequence). V dropped 3 bases and J dropped 2 bases, with 10 bases sitting between them. The chain's CDR3 is CASSHATGQETQYF. The CDR3 DNA follows: TGTGCCAGCAGCCATGCGACAGGTCAAGAGACCCAGTACTTC.

This clonotype was counted many times. The chain couples TRBV7-2 to TRBJ1-6; D is unclear. CDR3 length: 13 residues. Germline lookup yields CDR1 SGHTA and CDR2 FQGNSA. V lost 4 bases to trimming and J lost 7 bases, with 8 bases between them. The DNA of the CDR3 is TGTGCCAGCAGCTGGACGGTGAATTCACCCCTCCACTTT. Protein product: CASSWTVNSPLHF.

Many counts were recorded for this clonotype. The gene calls are TRBV11-3 and TRBJ1-1; no firm D call. The CDR3 sequence is 13 residues long. Germline-derived CDR1 and CDR2 are SGHNT and YENEEA. V was shortened by 2 bases and J by 2 bases, with 6 bases between the two germline ends. This CDR3 reads CASSLNVNTEAFF. The DNA of the CDR3 is TGTGCCAGCAGCTTAAACGTCAACACTGAAGCTTTCTTT.

This clonotype was recorded many times. The CDR3 DNA follows: TGTGCCAGCAGCTTAGGGGGGCACCCAGCGGATACGCAGTATTTT. Amino acid sequence: CASSLGGHPADTQYF. The chain joins TRBV7-8 to TRBJ2-3; perhaps TRBD1 as D (6 bases). Deletions cut 1 base from V and 6 bases from J, with 14 bases between. Germline V lookup: CDR1 SGHVS, CDR2 FQNEAQ. There are 15 residues in the CDR3.